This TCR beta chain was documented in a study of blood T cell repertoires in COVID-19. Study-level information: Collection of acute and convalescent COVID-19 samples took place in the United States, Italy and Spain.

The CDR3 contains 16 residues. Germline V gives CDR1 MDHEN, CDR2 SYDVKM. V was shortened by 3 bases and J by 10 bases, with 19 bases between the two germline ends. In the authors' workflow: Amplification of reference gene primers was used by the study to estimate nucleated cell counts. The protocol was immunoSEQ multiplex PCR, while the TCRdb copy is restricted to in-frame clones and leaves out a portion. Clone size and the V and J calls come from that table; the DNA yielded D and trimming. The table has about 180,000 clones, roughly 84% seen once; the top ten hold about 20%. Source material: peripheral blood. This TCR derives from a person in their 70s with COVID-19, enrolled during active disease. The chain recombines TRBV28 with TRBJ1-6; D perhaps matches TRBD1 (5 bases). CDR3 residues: CASSLGFWAQGSPLHF. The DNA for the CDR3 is TGTGCCAGCAGTTTGGGCTTTTGGGCCCAGGGCTCACCCCTCCACTTT.